This TCR beta chain was recovered during a study of blood T cell repertoires in COVID-19. Per the germline V gene, CDR1 is SNHLY and CDR2 is FYNNEI. V lost 6 bases and J 7 bases, leaving 16 bases between the germline ends. This CDR3 contains 14 residues. Participant-given clinical history determined each cohort assignment. Per the original data handling: The authors estimated nucleated cell counts from reference gene primer amplification. Clones were read by immunoSEQ multiplex PCR, and TCRdb kept only the in-frame ones, dropping some. Clone size and the V and J calls come from that table; the DNA yielded D and trimming. This table has hundreds of thousands of clones, roughly nine tenths appearing once.

This TCR was sampled from a woman aged 55-70 years who had recovered from COVID-19. The chain carries TRBV2 and TRBJ1-5; D is unclear. The sequencing sample was made of PBMCs or T cells enriched from blood (not recorded which). CDR3 loop: CASRRTLPGQPQHF. CDR3 DNA sequence: TGTGCCAGCAGAAGGACCCTGCCGGGGCAGCCCCAGCATTTT.